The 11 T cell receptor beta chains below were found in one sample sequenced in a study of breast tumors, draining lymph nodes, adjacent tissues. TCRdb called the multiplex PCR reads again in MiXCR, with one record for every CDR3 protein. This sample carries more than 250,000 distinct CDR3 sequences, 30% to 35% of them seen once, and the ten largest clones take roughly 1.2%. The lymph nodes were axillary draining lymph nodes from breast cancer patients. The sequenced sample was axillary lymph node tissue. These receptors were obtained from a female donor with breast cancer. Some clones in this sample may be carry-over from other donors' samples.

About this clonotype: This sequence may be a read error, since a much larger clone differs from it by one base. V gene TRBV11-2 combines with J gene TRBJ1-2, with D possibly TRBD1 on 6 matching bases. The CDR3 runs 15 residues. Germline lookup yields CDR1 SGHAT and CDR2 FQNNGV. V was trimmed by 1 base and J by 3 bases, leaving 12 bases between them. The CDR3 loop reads CASSLGTGPDYGYTF. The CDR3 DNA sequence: TGTGCCAGCAGCTTAGGCACAGGGCCTGACTATGGCTACACCTTC.

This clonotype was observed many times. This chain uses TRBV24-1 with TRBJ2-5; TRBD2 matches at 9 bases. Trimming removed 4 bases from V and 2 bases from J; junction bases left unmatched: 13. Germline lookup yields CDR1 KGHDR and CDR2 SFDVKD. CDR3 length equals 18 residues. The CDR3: CATSEAGTSHPFQETQYF. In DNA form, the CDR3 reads TGTGCCACCAGTGAAGCCGGGACTAGCCACCCGTTTCAAGAGACCCAGTACTTC.

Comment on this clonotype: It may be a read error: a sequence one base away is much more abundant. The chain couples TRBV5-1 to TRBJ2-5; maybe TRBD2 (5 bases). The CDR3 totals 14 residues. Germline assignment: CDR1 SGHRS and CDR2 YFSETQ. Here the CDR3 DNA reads TGCGCCAACAGCTTGGTGATAAGAGGGGAGACCCAGTACTTC. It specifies CANSLVIRGETQYF. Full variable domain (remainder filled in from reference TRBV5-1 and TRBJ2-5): KAGVTQTPRYLIKTRGQQVTLSCSPISGHRSVSWYQQTPGQGLQFLFEYFSETQRNKGNFPGRFSGRQFSNSRSEMNVSTLELGDSALYLCANSLVIRGETQYFGPGTRLLVL.

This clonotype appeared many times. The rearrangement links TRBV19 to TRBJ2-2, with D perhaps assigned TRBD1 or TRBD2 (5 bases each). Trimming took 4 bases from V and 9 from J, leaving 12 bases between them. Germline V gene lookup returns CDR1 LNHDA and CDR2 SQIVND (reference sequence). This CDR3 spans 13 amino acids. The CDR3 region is CASSSPGPRELFF. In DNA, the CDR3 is TGTGCCAGTAGTAGCCCGGGACCCAGGGAGCTGTTTTTT. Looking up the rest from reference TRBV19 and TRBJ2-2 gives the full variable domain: DGGITQSPKYLFRKEGQNVTLSCEQNLNHDAMYWYRQDPGQGLRLIYYSQIVNDFQKGDIAEGYSVSREKKESFPLTVTSAQKNPTAFYLCASSSPGPRELFFGEGSRLTVL.

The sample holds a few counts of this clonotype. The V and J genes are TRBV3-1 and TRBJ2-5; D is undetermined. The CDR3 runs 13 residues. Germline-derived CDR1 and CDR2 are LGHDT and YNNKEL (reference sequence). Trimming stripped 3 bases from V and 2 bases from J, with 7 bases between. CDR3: CASSQSLQETQYF. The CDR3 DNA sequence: TGTGCCAGCAGCCAGAGTTTACAAGAGACCCAGTACTTC.

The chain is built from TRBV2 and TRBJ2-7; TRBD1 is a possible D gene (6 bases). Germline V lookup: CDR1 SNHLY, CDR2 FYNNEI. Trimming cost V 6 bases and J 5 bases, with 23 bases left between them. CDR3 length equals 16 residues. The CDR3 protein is CASRERVTGTLNEQYF. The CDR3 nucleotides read TGTGCCAGCAGGGAAAGGGTGACAGGTACCTTAAACGAGCAGTACTTC.

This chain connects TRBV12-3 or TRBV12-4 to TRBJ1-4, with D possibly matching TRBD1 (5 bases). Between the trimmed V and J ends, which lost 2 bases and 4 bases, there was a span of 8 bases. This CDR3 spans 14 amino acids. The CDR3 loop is CASSLRGLNEKLFF. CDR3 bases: TGTGCCAGCAGTTTAAGGGGCCTTAATGAAAAACTGTTTTTT.

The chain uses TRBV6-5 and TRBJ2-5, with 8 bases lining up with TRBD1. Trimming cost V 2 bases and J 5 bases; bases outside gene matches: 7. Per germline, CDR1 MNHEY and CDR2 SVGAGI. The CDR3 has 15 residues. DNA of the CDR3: TGTGCCAGCAGTTACGGACAGGGTAGGGGGGAGACCCAGTACTTC. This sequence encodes CASSYGQGRGETQYF.

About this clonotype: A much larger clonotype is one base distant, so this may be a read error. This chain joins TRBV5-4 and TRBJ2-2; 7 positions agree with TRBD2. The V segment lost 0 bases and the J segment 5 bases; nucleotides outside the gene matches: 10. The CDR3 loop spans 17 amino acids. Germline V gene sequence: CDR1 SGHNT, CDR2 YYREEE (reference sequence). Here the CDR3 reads CASSLVGTGRRTGELFF. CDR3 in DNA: TGTGCCAGCAGCTTGGTTGGTACCGGGAGGAGGACCGGGGAGCTGTTTTTT.

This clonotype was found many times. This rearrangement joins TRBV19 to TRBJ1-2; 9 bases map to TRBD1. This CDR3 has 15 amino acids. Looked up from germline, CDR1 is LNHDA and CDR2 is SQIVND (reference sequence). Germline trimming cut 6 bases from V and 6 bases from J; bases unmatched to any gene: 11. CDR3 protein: CASSKRDREGNGYTF. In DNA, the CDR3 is TGTGCCAGTAGCAAACGGGACAGGGAAGGAAATGGCTACACCTTC. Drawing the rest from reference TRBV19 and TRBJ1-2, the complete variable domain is DGGITQSPKYLFRKEGQNVTLSCEQNLNHDAMYWYRQDPGQGLRLIYYSQIVNDFQKGDIAEGYSVSREKKESFPLTVTSAQKNPTAFYLCASSKRDREGNGYTFGSGTRLTVV.

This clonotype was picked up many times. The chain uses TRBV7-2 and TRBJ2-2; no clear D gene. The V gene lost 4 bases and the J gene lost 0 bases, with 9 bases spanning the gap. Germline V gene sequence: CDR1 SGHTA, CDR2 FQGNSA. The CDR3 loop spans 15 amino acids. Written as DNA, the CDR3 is TGTGCCAGCAGCTCCATACACGCGAACACCGGGGAGCTGTTTTTT. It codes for CASSSIHANTGELFF.